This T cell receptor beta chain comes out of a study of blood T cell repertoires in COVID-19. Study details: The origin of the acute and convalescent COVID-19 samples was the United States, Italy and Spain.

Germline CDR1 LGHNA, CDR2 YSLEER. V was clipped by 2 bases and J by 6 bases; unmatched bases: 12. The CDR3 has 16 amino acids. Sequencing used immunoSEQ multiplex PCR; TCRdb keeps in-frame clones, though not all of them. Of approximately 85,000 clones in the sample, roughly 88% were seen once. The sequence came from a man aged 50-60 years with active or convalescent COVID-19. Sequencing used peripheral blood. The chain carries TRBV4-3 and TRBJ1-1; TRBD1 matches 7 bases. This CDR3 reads CASSQLRDREMAEAFF. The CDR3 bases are TGCGCCAGCAGCCAACTTCGCGACAGGGAGATGGCTGAAGCTTTCTTT.